This TCR beta chain was sequenced during a study of T cell changes during pregnancy in multiple sclerosis. TCRdb keeps only in-frame clones here, not all; method: immunoSEQ multiplex PCR. Of roughly 40,000 clones listed, about 88% are singletons. The V and J ends lost 4 bases and 2 bases respectively, with 13 bases between them. Germline CDR1 is SGHNT and CDR2 is YYREEE (reference sequence). This CDR3 has 14 amino acids. This clonotype was obtained from a female donor with multiple sclerosis, enrolled in a pregnancy study. V is TRBV5-4 and J is TRBJ2-7, with D possibly being TRBD1 (5 bases). The sequences come from CD8+ T cells from peripheral blood mononuclear cells, collected in the first trimester of pregnancy. The CDR3 sequence is CASSVVQGTYEQYF. The CDR3 nucleotides are TGTGCCAGCAGCGTGGTCCAGGGTACCTACGAGCAGTACTTC.